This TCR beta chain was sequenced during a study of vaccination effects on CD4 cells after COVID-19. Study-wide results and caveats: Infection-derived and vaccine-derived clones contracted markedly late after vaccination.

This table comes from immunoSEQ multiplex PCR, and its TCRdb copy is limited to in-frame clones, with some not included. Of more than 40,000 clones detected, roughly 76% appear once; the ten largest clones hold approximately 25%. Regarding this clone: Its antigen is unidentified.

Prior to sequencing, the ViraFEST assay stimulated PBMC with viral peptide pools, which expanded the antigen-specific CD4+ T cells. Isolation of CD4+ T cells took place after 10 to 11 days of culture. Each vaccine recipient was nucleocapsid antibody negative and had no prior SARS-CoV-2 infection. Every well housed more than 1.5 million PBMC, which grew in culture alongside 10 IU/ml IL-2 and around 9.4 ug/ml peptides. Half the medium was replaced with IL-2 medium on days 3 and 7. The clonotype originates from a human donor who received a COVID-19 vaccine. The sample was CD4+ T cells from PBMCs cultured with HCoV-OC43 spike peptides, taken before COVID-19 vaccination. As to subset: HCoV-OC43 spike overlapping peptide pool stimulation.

The DNA of the CDR3 is TGTGCCAGCATCAACCTCCGGGGCAGGGGGCTCTCTAACTATGGCTACACCTTC. Amino acid sequence: CASINLRGRGLSNYGYTF. The chain recombines TRBV5-8 with TRBJ1-2, with TRBD1 matching over 8 bases. Trimming at V came to 6 bases and at J to 0 bases, leaving 16 bases not matched to a gene. This CDR3 has 18 amino acids. Germline CDR1 reads SGHTS; CDR2 reads YDEGEE. Variable domain in full (rest from reference TRBV5-8 and TRBJ1-2): EAGVTQSPTHLIKTRGQQATLRCSPISGHTSVYWYQQALGLGLQFLLWYDEGEERNRGNFPPRFSGRQFPNYSSELNVNALELEDSALYLCASINLRGRGLSNYGYTFGSGTRLTVV.